Presented here are 32 T cell receptor beta chains from one specimen sequenced in a study of blood T cell repertoires in COVID-19. Only in-frame clones appear in the TCRdb table, and some are missing; sequencing was by immunoSEQ multiplex PCR. This table has some 220,000 clones, around 84% appearing once. The sample comprised peripheral blood. Every receptor here comes from a human donor in a cohort sampled during active COVID-19.

This clone came up once. The CDR3 loop is CASSAFTDGGLPQHF. As DNA, the CDR3 is TGTGCCAGCAGTGCTTTCACCGACGGGGGGCTGCCCCAGCATTTT. The chain has TRBV2 and TRBJ1-5, with D maybe TRBD1 (6 bases). CDR3 size: 15 residues. Trimming took off 4 bases at V and 9 bases at J, with 19 bases between the two ends. In germline, CDR1 is SNHLY, CDR2 FYNNEI.

The DNA of the CDR3 is TGTGCCAGTAGCTCCGGGGGGAATGCCTACGAGCAGTACTTC. Encoded protein: CASSSGGNAYEQYF. The chain is built from TRBV19 and TRBJ2-7; 7 nucleotides agree with TRBD2. Per germline, CDR1 LNHDA and CDR2 SQIVND (reference sequence). J lost 2 bases, V lost 6 bases, and 7 bases had no gene match. The CDR3 is 14 residues long.

This clone was seen a single time. J is TRBJ1-1 and V is TRBV5-1; D is possibly TRBD1 (5 bases). Per the germline V gene, CDR1 is SGHRS and CDR2 is YFSETQ. This CDR3 contains 15 residues. Trimming took 7 bases from V and 0 from J, leaving 16 bases between them. The CDR3 coding sequence is TGCGCCAGCGCCTCCAGACAGAACATGAACACTGAAGCTTTCTTT. Protein product: CASASRQNMNTEAFF.

The chain combines TRBV5-4 with TRBJ1-1, with no clear D. Germline V gene sequence: CDR1 SGHNT, CDR2 YYREEE (reference sequence). The CDR3 runs to 13 residues. Trimming removed 7 bases from V and 0 bases from J, with 10 bases in between. This chain's CDR3 is CASLREMNTEAFF. The CDR3 DNA reads as TGTGCCAGCTTGAGAGAAATGAACACTGAAGCTTTCTTT.

The rearrangement joins TRBV9 to TRBJ2-3, with a possible D match to TRBD2 (6 bases). V dropped 6 bases and J dropped 6 bases, with 23 bases sitting between them. CDR3 length: 16 amino acids. CDR1 is SGDLS, CDR2 YYNGEE, per germline. The CDR3 spells CASTPTRRGRWDTQYF. The CDR3 nucleotides are TGTGCCAGCACCCCAACCCGGCGGGGCCGGTGGGATACGCAGTATTTT.

A single count supports this clone. The rearrangement links TRBV7-2 to TRBJ1-1; 9 bases agree with TRBD1. CDR3 length: 15 residues. Germline CDR1 is SGHTA and CDR2 is FQGNSA. V lost 0 bases and J lost 4; bases outside the gene matches: 3. CDR3 in DNA: TGTGCCAGCAGCTTAGCGGGACAGGGAACCACTGAAGCTTTCTTT. Its protein product is CASSLAGQGTTEAFF.

This clone was observed a single time. V gene TRBV25-1 combines with J gene TRBJ2-7; 7 bases map to TRBD1. The CDR3 consists of 14 residues. Germline CDR1 reads MGHDK; CDR2 reads SYGVNS. J lost 5 bases, V lost 3 bases, and 7 bases had no gene match. CDR3 region: CASSEPRGFHEQYF. The CDR3, as DNA: TGTGCCAGCAGTGAGCCCAGGGGGTTTCACGAGCAGTACTTC.

V gene TRBV28 combines with J gene TRBJ2-1; tentatively, D is TRBD2 (5 bases). The V end lost 9 bases, the J end lost 4 bases, and 7 bases lay between the germline ends. The CDR3 has 11 amino acids. Germline V gene data show CDR1 as MDHEN and CDR2 as SYDVKM. The CDR3 spells CASSGYNEQFF. The CDR3, as DNA: TGTGCCAGTTCGGGGTACAATGAGCAGTTCTTC.

The chain uses TRBV10-3 and TRBJ2-5; the match to TRBD1 covers 9 bases. The germline gives CDR1 ENHRY, CDR2 SYGVKD. The CDR3 extends over 14 amino acids. V shed 8 bases, J shed 5 bases, and the junction held 9 bases outside the gene matches. In DNA, the CDR3 is TGTGCCATCCAGAGACAGGGGGATTCGGAGACCCAGTACTTC. Amino acid sequence: CAIQRQGDSETQYF.

The chain has TRBV7-9 and TRBJ2-7, with TRBD2 as a possible D gene (6 bases). The V gene lost 7 bases and the J gene lost 1 base, with 14 bases spanning the gap. Germline V gene lookup returns CDR1 SEHNR and CDR2 FQNEAQ (reference sequence). This CDR3 has 14 residues. For the CDR3, the DNA is TGTGCCAGCATGGGACTTCTTAATTCCTACGAGCAGTACTTC. Encoded protein: CASMGLLNSYEQYF.

This clone was seen just once. Its ends do not fully match the called genes, so a read error is possible. The chain employs TRBV19 and TRBJ2-2; D not resolved. Germline-derived CDR1 and CDR2 are LNHDA and SQIVND (reference sequence). CDR3 length: 14 amino acids. The CDR3 loop reads CASRIDGWTGELFF. The DNA of the CDR3 is TGTGCCAGTAGGATAGACGGGTGGACCGGGGAGCTGTTTTTT. Drawing the rest from reference TRBV19 and TRBJ2-2, the complete variable domain is DGGITQSPKYLFRKEGQNVTLSCEQNLNHDAMYWYRQDPGQGLRLIYYSQIVNDFQKGDIAEGYSVSREKKESFPLTVTSAQKNPTAFYLCASRIDGWTGELFFGEGSRLTVL.

J is TRBJ2-7 and V is TRBV12-2; the listed D gene, TRBD1, was not tested against the DNA. TRBV12-2 is an annotated pseudogene. The CDR3 has 19 residues. The CDR3 is CAISYRYQWGCSPSYEQYF. CDR3 in DNA: TGTGCAATCTCCTATCGGTACCAATGGGGCTGCTCCCCGTCCTACGAGCAGTACTTC.

The CDR3 protein is CASSPWRDSNQPQHF. For the CDR3, the DNA is TGCGCCAGCAGCCCTTGGCGGGACAGCAATCAGCCCCAGCATTTT. V and J are TRBV4-1 and TRBJ1-5, with D tentatively TRBD1 (5 bases). Germline CDR1 MGHRA, CDR2 YSYEKL. The ends were cut back, 4 bases at V and 1 base at J, with 11 bases in the middle. This CDR3 spans 15 amino acids.

The table lists this clone with a few counts. The chain links TRBV6-2 or TRBV6-3 to TRBJ1-5; D unclear. CDR3 length: 15 amino acids. V lost 6 bases and J lost 2, with 14 bases in between. Germline CDR1 reads MNHEY; CDR2 reads SVGEGT. CDR3 sequence (DNA): TGTGCCAGCAGCTCTCGGGCCGGGGGCAATCAGCCCCAGCATTTT. It codes for CASSSRAGGNQPQHF.

V usage is TRBV18 and J usage is TRBJ1-1; 9 bases are shared with TRBD1. The germline V gene has CDR1 KGHSH and CDR2 LQKENI. The V gene end was trimmed by 3 bases and the J gene end by 6 bases; junction bases not matched to a gene: 20. CDR3 size: 19 residues. The CDR3 nucleotides read TGTGCCAGCTCACCCGTCCCGGGACAGGGTCCTAGTTCGGCCGCTGAAGCTTTCTTT. Its protein is CASSPVPGQGPSSAAEAFF. The whole variable domain, remainder taken from reference TRBV18 and TRBJ1-1, is NAGVMQNPRHLVRRRGQEARLRCSPMKGHSHVYWYRQLPEEGLKFMVYLQKENIIDESGMPKERFSAEFPKEGPSILRIQQVVRGDSAAYFCASSPVPGQGPSSAAEAFFGQGTRLTVV.

The chain employs TRBV19 and TRBJ2-2, with 11 bases lining up with TRBD2. The CDR3 has 17 residues. The junction had 6 bases not matched to a gene; V was cut back by 6 bases and J by 0 bases. Germline V gives CDR1 LNHDA, CDR2 SQIVND (reference sequence). CDR3 DNA sequence: TGTGCCAGTAGCCGGGAACTAGCGGGAGCGAACACCGGGGAGCTGTTTTTT. Its translation is CASSRELAGANTGELFF.

This chain connects TRBV28 to TRBJ2-4; 15 bases fit TRBD2. Germline V lookup: CDR1 MDHEN, CDR2 SYDVKM. V shed 8 bases, J shed 8 bases, and the junction held 19 bases outside the gene matches. This CDR3 is 19 amino acids long. The CDR3 is CASGSALGTSGGSLDIQYF. CDR3 coding DNA: TGTGCCAGCGGGTCTGCCCTCGGGACTAGCGGGGGGTCCTTGGACATTCAGTACTTC.

The chain employs TRBV7-2 and TRBJ2-3, with a possible D match to TRBD2 (6 bases). The CDR3 runs 12 residues. Germline V gene lookup returns CDR1 SGHTA and CDR2 FQGNSA. V shed 5 bases and J shed 8 bases, with 11 bases lying between them. CDR3 in amino acids: CASSPGVVTQYF. In nucleotides, the CDR3 is TGTGCCAGCAGCCCGGGGGTGGTTACGCAGTATTTT. Drawing the rest from reference TRBV7-2 and TRBJ2-3, the complete variable domain is GAGVSQSPSNKVTEKGKDVELRCDPISGHTALYWYRQSLGQGLEFLIYFQGNSAPDKSGLPSDRFSAERTGGSVSTLTIQRTQQEDSAVYLCASSPGVVTQYFGPGTRLTVL.

The chain has TRBV18 and TRBJ1-2; the D gene is possibly TRBD1 (6 bases). CDR3 length: 14 residues. Germline assignment: CDR1 KGHSH and CDR2 LQKENI. V was trimmed by 3 bases and J by 2 bases, leaving 10 bases between them. The CDR3 DNA sequence: TGTGCCAGCTCACCGGGACACCTAAACTATGGCTACACCTTC. Its protein is CASSPGHLNYGYTF.

The CDR3 coding sequence is TGTGCCAGCAGCCGCTACAATGAGCAGTTCTTC. Its translation: CASSRYNEQFF. This sequence joins TRBV9 and TRBJ2-1; D not certain. Trimming cost V 4 bases and J 3 bases, with 2 bases left between them. The CDR3 sequence is 11 residues long. From germline, CDR1 is SGDLS and CDR2 YYNGEE.

The J gene is TRBJ2-7, the V gene TRBV14; 10 bases match TRBD2. CDR1 is SGHDN, CDR2 FVKESK, per germline. CDR3 size: 20 residues. V shed 3 bases, J shed 4 bases, and the junction held 21 bases outside the gene matches. The CDR3 DNA reads TGTGCCAGCAGCCACCCCTCGAGGCTTAGCGGGGGGACGCAATTTTACGAGCAGTACTTC. Its protein is CASSHPSRLSGGTQFYEQYF.

The genes are TRBV25-1 and TRBJ2-1, with D possibly TRBD2 on 5 matching bases. The germline V gene encodes CDR1 MGHDK and CDR2 SYGVNS. The length of the CDR3 is 14 residues. Trimming left V 2 bases short and J 8 bases short, with 13 bases between. This CDR3 is CASSEGLPNYEQFF. For the CDR3, the DNA is TGTGCCAGCAGTGAAGGACTCCCCAATTATGAGCAGTTCTTC.

The chain couples TRBV6-5 to TRBJ1-2; the D gene is possibly TRBD1 (6 bases). Germline V gene lookup returns CDR1 MNHEY and CDR2 SVGAGI. The CDR3 has 15 residues. Trimming shortened V by 0 bases and J by 2 bases, and 10 bases separated the two germline ends. This CDR3 reads CASSYSRGGNYGYTF. The CDR3, as DNA: TGTGCCAGCAGTTACTCGAGGGGGGGCAACTATGGCTACACCTTC.

In its sample, this clone was seen once. The rearrangement links TRBV7-2 to TRBJ2-7; TRBD2 is a possible D gene (5 bases). V was shortened by 1 base and J by 9 bases, with 16 bases between the two germline ends. This CDR3 comprises 14 residues. The germline gives CDR1 SGHTA, CDR2 FQGNSA. The CDR3 is CASSLVSRDAPQYF. CDR3 nucleotide sequence: TGTGCCAGCAGCTTAGTCTCCCGGGATGCCCCGCAGTACTTC.

There are many counts of this clone. The genes are TRBV24-1 and TRBJ1-2, with D hard to call. The germline gives CDR1 KGHDR, CDR2 SFDVKD. The CDR3 has 14 amino acids. The V gene lost 4 bases and the J gene lost 4 bases, with 12 bases spanning the gap. The CDR3 sequence: CATSEESLGYGYTF. CDR3 nucleotide sequence: TGTGCCACCAGTGAGGAAAGTCTAGGCTATGGCTACACCTTC.

This clone has only one observation. The V gene is TRBV12-3 or TRBV12-4, the J gene TRBJ1-2; 7 nucleotides line up with TRBD1. The V segment lost 3 bases and the J segment 7 bases; nucleotides outside the gene matches: 5. CDR3 size: 13 residues. In nucleotides, the CDR3 is TGTGCCAGCAGTTTGGTCGCAGGGGGTGGCTACACCTTC. Amino acids: CASSLVAGGGYTF.

The J gene is TRBJ1-1, the V gene TRBV5-4; D may be TRBD1 (6 bases). From germline, CDR1 is SGHNT and CDR2 YYREEE (reference sequence). Between the trimmed V and J ends, which lost 4 bases and 7 bases, there was a span of 14 bases. The CDR3 consists of 13 residues. CDR3 sequence (DNA): TGTGCCAGCAGCGAACTCGTGACAGGTGAAGCTTTCTTT. It codes for CASSELVTGEAFF.

This clone was recorded only once. J is TRBJ2-7 and V is TRBV6-5, with TRBD1 matching 9 bases. Germline V gene lookup returns CDR1 MNHEY and CDR2 SVGAGI. The V gene end was trimmed by 5 bases and the J gene end by 7 bases; junction bases not matched to a gene: 6. The CDR3 loop spans 13 amino acids. CDR3 residues: CASSMGQGKEQYF. The CDR3 DNA follows: TGTGCCAGCAGTATGGGACAGGGCAAAGAGCAGTACTTC.

CDR3 sequence: CASSRGAGGYGYTF. The CDR3 DNA follows: TGTGCCAGCAGCCGGGGGGCTGGGGGCTATGGCTACACCTTC. The chain combines TRBV5-5 with TRBJ1-2, with a possible D match to TRBD1 (6 bases). The CDR3 totals 14 residues. Looked up from germline, CDR1 is SGHKS and CDR2 is YYEKEE (reference sequence). V lost 4 bases and J 4 bases, leaving 14 bases between the germline ends.

This clone occurred a few times. This chain links TRBV28 with TRBJ1-1; possibly TRBD1 for D (6 bases). The CDR3 runs to 15 residues. Germline CDR1 is MDHEN and CDR2 is SYDVKM. The V and J ends lost 6 bases and 6 bases respectively, with 20 bases between them. The CDR3 loop reads CASSGGGALSPEAFF. CDR3 nucleotide sequence: TGTGCCAGCAGCGGCGGGGGGGCCCTCTCCCCTGAAGCTTTCTTT.

This clone was seen more than once but under ten times. The chain has TRBV6-5 and TRBJ2-7; no clear D gene. V lost 8 bases to trimming and J lost 9 bases, with 23 bases between them. Germline lookup yields CDR1 MNHEY and CDR2 SVGAGI. The CDR3 totals 14 residues. This CDR3 is CASGRGATSVGQYF. Written as DNA, the CDR3 is TGTGCCAGCGGCCGAGGTGCGACTTCTGTAGGGCAGTACTTC.

This chain joins TRBV7-8 and TRBJ1-4, with a possible D match to TRBD1 (6 bases). This CDR3 is built from 13 residues. V lost 1 base and J 11 bases, leaving 11 bases between the germline ends. Germline V gene sequence: CDR1 SGHVS, CDR2 FQNEAQ. CDR3 bases: TGTGCCAGCAGCTTAGTGGCAGGGGCCAAACTGTTTTTT. This gives the protein CASSLVAGAKLFF.